The entry below describes one T cell receptor beta chain. This clonotype was recorded many times. No cognate antigen has been identified for it. Base qualities are not provided; no much larger clone lies one nucleotide away. The TCR beta CDR3 regions were amplified from the RNA transcripts. The first round of RT-PCR for the TCR CDR3 was performed with the HTBI primer set and the Qiagen OneStep RT-PCR kit. Libraries were constructed in a second round of multiplex PCR, after which size selection and purification were performed. The libraries were sequenced on an Illumina HiSeq2000 using paired-end 100 bp reads. The original methods were these. SOAPnuke was used to process the raw data, removing reads that contained adapters or uncalled bases, had a mean Phred below 15, or lacked an exact match to the constant primer or identifier. High-quality paired reads were merged with COPE v1.2.5, and unique nucleotide sequences were defined as clonotypes. Clonotypes were aligned to IMGT TRBV, TRBD and TRBJ reference segments using MiTCR v1.1. The analysis included only V-J combinations with a frequency above 0.0001, which together covered approximately 99% of the repertoires. A TCS score was defined as the ratio of F50 (clonal expansion) to E x V (chaos), with BLOSUM62-based TCRdist applied between CDR3 peptides within each V-J. Welch's t-statistics and random forest reduced 514 V-J features to 13, which were used in a naive Bayes classifier (R e1071). Through fastp at Q25 and MiXCR, TCRdb rebuilt clones from the public reads, retaining in-frame beta chains. Rows are combined by CDR3 protein, so each entry shows the most common genes and DNA. In this record, the V and J calls reflect TCRdb's handling and not the investigators' own analysis. The sample includes nearly 600,000 distinct CDR3 sequences, with approximately 15% observed a single time. About 6.6% of the sample goes to the ten largest clones.

Ophthalmopathy patients had moderately to severely active disease, with a Clinical Activity Score of 3 or more, a NOSPECS grade of 4 or more, and a disease duration of less than 3 months. Exclusion was applied to patients with uncontrolled infections, other autoimmune diseases, pregnancy or lactation. Diagnoses relied on clinical symptoms, serum thyroxine and TRAb, thyroid ultrasound and orbital computed tomography. PBMCs were isolated from around 10 ml of fresh peripheral blood by Ficoll-Paque density gradient centrifugation. Total RNA was extracted using Trizol reagent, and RNA quality was assessed on an Agilent 2100 Bioanalyzer. V loses 6 bases of germline sequence and J loses 2 bases, and the interval between the two ends is 16 bases. CDR1 and CDR2 were assigned from the germline V gene as SGHDT and YYEEEE. From the cysteine up to the phenylalanine, the CDR3 has a length of 15 residues. The sequence is cut down to CDR3 DNA, 45 bases in frame from base 1.

The record originates from a study of T cells in Graves' hyperthyroidism and ophthalmopathy (dated by TCRdb to about 2019). A note on the overall study: Peripheral blood samples were taken at the time of initial diagnosis, prior to any treatment. For training and testing, the 100 or so patients in the discovery cohort were randomly divided in a 7:3 ratio. Once sampling was done, hyperthyroidism patients were given methimazole at a starting dose of 30 mg daily, whereas ophthalmopathy patients were given high-dose intravenous methylprednisolone. Whether ophthalmopathy could be predicted prospectively was tested in an independent validation cohort made up of some 20 hyperthyroidism patients plus 17 patients who later progressed to ophthalmopathy. Thyroid tissue and blood T-cell repertoires from about six Graves' hyperthyroidism patients were also compared in the study. To identify distinguishing TCR V-J signatures, a discovery cohort of 100 or so patients was used, comprising 43 with Graves' ophthalmopathy and around 60 with stable Graves' hyperthyroidism. TCR Vbeta CDR3 sequencing of 120 to 150 peripheral blood samples (roughly 41 ophthalmopathy, roughly 72 hyperthyroidism and around 17 progressor patients) is reported in the paper.

Study-wide conclusions, independent of this receptor: In validation, the model predicted progression to ophthalmopathy with over 65% sensitivity and over 72% specificity, a median of around six months before onset. No statistical method was used to set the sample size in advance, and investigators knew the group allocation. Most expanded thyroid clonotypes (frequency above 0.001) were also detected in blood, a finding suggesting that blood repertoires may reflect thyroid immune responses. Ophthalmopathy was separated from stable hyperthyroidism by a 13 V-J signature model, with 85% to 90% sensitivity and 81% to 82% specificity obtained in cross-validation and 80%/75% obtained in testing.

The sequencing sample was made of blood. This TCR derives from a woman aged 18-29 years with Graves' ophthalmopathy. The chain employs TRBV5-6 and TRBJ2-3; TRBD1 is a possible D gene, resting on 6 matching bases. CDR3 protein: CASTSPDRHTDTQYF. The DNA sequence is as follows: TGTGCCAGCACCTCCCCTGACAGGCACACAGATACGCAGTATTTT.